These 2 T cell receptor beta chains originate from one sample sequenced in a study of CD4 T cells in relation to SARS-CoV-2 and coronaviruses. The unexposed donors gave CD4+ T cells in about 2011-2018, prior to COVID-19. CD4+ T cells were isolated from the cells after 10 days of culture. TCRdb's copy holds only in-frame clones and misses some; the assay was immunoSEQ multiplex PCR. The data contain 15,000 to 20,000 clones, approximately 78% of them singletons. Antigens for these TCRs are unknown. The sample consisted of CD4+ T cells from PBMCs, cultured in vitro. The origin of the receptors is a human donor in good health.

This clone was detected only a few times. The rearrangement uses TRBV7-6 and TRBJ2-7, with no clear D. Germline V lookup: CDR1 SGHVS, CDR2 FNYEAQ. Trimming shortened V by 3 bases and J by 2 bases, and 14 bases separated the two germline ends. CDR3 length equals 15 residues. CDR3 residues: CASSLHYGYPYEQYF. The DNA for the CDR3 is TGTGCCAGCAGCTTGCATTATGGATACCCCTACGAGCAGTACTTC.

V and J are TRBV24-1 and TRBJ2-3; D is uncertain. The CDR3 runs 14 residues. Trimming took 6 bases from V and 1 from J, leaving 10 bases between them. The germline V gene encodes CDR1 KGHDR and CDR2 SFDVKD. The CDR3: CATSRETGTDTQYF. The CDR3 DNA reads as TGTGCCACCAGTAGGGAAACAGGCACAGATACGCAGTATTTT.